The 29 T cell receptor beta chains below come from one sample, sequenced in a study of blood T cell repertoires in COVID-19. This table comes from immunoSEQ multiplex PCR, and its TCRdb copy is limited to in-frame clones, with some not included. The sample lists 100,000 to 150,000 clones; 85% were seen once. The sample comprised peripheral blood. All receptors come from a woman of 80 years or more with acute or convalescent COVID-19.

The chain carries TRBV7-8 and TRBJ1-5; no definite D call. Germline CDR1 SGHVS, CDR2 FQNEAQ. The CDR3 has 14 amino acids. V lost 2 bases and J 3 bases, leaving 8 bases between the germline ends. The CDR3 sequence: CASSLLGHNQPQHF. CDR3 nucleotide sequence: TGTGCCAGCAGCTTACTTGGCCACAATCAGCCCCAGCATTTT.

Here the CDR3 reads CASSDYVPQHF. In DNA form, the CDR3 reads TGTGCCAGCAGTGACTATGTGCCCCAGCATTTT. The V and J genes are TRBV28 and TRBJ1-5; D call uncertain. The CDR3 has 11 residues. The V gene lost 5 bases and the J gene lost 9 bases, with 8 bases spanning the gap. Germline CDR1 reads MDHEN; CDR2 reads SYDVKM. Full variable domain (remainder filled in from reference TRBV28 and TRBJ1-5): DVKVTQSSRYLVKRTGEKVFLECVQDMDHENMFWYRQDPGLGLRLIYFSYDVKMKEKGDIPEGYSVSREKKERFSLILESASTNQTSMYLCASSDYVPQHFGDGTRLSIL.

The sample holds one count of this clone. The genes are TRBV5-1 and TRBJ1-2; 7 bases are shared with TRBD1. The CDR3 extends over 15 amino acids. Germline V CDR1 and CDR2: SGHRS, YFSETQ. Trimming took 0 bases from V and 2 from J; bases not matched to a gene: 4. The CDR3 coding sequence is TGCGCCAGCAGCTTGGTAGAGGGGGCCAACTATGGCTACACCTTC. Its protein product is CASSLVEGANYGYTF.

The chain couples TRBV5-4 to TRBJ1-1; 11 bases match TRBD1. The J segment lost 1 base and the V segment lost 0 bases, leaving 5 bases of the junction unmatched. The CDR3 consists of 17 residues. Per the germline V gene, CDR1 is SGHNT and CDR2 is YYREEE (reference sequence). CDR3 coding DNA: TGTGCCAGCAGCTTGGGAGGGACAGGGGGAGCGAACACTGAAGCTTTCTTT. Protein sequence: CASSLGGTGGANTEAFF.

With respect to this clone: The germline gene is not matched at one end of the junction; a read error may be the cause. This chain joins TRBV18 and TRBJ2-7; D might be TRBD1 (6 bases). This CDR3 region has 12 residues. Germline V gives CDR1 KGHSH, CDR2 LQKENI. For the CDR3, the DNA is TGTGCCAGCTCAAACGACAGGATTACCGTGAAGTTC. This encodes CASSNDRITVKF.

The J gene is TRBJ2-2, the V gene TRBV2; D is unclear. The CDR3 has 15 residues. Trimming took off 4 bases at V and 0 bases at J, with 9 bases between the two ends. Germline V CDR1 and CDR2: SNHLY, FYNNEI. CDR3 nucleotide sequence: TGTGCCAGCAGTGCGAATGCAGCGAACACCGGGGAGCTGTTTTTT. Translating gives CASSANAANTGELFF.

The CDR3 nucleotides are TGTGCCAGTAGTGAACAGGGCCTCAATCAGCCCCAGCATTTT. It is translated as CASSEQGLNQPQHF. The gene calls are TRBV19 and TRBJ1-5, with D perhaps matching TRBD1 (6 bases). V was trimmed by 5 bases and J by 3 bases, leaving 11 bases between them. The CDR3 consists of 14 residues. Germline CDR1 and CDR2: LNHDA and SQIVND (reference sequence).

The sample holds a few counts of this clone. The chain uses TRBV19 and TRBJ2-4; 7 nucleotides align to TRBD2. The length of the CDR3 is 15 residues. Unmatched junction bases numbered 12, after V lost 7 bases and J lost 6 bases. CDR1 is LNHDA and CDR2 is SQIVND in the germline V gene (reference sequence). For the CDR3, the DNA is TGTGCCAGTAAGCGGGGCAGGTCCCCAACAAACATTCAGTACTTC. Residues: CASKRGRSPTNIQYF.

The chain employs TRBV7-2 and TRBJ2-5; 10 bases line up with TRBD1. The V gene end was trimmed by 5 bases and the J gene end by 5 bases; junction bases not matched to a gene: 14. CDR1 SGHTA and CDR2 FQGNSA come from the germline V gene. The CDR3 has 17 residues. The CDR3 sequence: CASSRATTGTGDETQYF. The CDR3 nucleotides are TGTGCCAGCAGCAGAGCTACCACCGGGACAGGGGACGAGACCCAGTACTTC.

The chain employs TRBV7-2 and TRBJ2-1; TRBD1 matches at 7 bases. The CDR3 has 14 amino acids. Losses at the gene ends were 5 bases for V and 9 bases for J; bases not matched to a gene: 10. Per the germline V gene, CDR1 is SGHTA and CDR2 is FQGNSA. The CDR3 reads CASSAPGQLSEQFF. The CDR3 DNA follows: TGTGCCAGCAGCGCACCGGGACAGCTAAGTGAGCAGTTCTTC.

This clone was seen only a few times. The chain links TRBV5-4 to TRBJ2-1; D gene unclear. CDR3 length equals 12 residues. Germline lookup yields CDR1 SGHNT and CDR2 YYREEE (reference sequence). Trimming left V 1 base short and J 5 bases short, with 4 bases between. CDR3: CASSLRDNEQFF. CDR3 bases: TGTGCCAGCAGCTTGCGAGACAATGAGCAGTTCTTC.

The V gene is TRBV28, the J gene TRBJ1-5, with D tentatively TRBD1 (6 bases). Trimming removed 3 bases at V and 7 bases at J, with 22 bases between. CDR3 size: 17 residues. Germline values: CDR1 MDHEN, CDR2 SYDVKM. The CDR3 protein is CASSLDGRGPRQQPQHF. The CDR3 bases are TGTGCCAGCAGTTTGGATGGCAGGGGCCCAAGACAACAGCCCCAGCATTTT.

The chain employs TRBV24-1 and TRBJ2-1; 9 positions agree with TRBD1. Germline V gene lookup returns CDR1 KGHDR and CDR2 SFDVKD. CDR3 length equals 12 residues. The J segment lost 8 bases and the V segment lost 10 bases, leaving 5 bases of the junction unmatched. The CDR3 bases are TGTGCCACGGGGACAGGGACCCATGAGCAGTTCTTC. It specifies CATGTGTHEQFF.

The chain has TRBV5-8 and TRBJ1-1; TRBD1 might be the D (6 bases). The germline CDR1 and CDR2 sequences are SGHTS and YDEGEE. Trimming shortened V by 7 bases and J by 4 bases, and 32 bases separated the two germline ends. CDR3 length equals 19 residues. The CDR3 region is CASVYLDFPGENITTEAFF. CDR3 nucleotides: TGTGCCAGCGTATACCTAGATTTTCCAGGGGAAAATATTACCACTGAAGCTTTCTTT.

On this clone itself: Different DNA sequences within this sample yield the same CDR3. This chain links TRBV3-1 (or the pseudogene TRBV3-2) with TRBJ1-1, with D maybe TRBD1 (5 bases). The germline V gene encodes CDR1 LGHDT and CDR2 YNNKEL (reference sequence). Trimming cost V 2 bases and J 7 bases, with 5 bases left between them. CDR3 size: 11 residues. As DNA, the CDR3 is TGTGCCAGCAGCCAACAGGGTGAAGCTTTCTTT. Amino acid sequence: CASSQQGEAFF.

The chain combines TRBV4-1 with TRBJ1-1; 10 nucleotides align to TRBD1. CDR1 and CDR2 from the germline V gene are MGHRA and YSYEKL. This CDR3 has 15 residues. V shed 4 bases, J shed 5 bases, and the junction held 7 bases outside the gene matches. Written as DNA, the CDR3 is TGCGCCAGCAGCCGAGGGCGGGACAGGGGTACTGAAGCTTTCTTT. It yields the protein CASSRGRDRGTEAFF.

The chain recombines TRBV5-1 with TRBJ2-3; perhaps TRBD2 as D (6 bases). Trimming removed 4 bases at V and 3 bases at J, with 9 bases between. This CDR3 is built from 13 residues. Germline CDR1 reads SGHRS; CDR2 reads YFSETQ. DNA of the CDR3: TGCGCCAGCAGCGTCGGGGGAACAGATACGCAGTATTTT. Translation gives CASSVGGTDTQYF.

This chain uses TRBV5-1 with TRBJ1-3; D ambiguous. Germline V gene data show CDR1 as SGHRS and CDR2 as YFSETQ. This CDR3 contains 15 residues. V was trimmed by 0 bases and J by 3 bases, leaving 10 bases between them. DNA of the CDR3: TGCGCCAGCAGCTTGGGTAACAGTGTTGGAAACACCATATATTTT. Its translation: CASSLGNSVGNTIYF.

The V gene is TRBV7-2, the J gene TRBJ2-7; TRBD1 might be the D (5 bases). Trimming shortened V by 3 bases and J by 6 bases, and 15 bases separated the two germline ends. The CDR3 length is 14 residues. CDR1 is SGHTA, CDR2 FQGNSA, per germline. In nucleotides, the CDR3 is TGTGCCAGCAGCTTCCAATTTGGTAGGGGCGAGCAGTACTTC. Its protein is CASSFQFGRGEQYF. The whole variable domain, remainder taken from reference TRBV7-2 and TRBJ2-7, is GAGVSQSPSNKVTEKGKDVELRCDPISGHTALYWYRQSLGQGLEFLIYFQGNSAPDKSGLPSDRFSAERTGGSVSTLTIQRTQQEDSAVYLCASSFQFGRGEQYFGPGTRLTVT.

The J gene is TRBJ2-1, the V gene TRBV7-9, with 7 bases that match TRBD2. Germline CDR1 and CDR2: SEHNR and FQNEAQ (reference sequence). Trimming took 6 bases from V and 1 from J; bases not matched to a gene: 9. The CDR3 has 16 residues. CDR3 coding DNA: TGTGCCAGCAGATCGGAGCGGGGAGATTCCTACAATGAGCAGTTCTTC. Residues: CASRSERGDSYNEQFF.

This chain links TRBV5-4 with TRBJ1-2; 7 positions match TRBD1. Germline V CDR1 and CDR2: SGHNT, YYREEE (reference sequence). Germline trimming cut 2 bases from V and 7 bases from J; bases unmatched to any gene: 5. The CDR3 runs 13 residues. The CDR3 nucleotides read TGTGCCAGCAGCTTAGACAGGGCAGGTGGCTACACCTTC. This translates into CASSLDRAGGYTF.

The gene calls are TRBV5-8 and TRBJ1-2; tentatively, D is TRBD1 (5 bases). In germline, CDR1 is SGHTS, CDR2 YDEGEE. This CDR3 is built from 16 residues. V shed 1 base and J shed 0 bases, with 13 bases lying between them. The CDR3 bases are TGTGCCAGCAGCTTGTTTGACAGACGAACTAACTATGGCTACACCTTC. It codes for CASSLFDRRTNYGYTF.

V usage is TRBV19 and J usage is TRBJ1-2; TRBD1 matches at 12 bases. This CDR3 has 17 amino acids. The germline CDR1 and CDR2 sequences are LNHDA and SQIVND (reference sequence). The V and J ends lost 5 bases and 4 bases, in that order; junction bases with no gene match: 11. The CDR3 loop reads CASSPWGQGARGYGYTF. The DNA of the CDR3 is TGTGCCAGTAGTCCCTGGGGACAGGGGGCGCGTGGCTATGGCTACACCTTC.

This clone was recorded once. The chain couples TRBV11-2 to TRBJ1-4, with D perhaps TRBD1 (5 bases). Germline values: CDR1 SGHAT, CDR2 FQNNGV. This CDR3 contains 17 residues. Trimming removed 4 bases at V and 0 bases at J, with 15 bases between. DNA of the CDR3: TGTGCCAGCAGCTCCGGGATATCGGGGGCAACTAATGAAAAACTGTTTTTT. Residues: CASSSGISGATNEKLFF.

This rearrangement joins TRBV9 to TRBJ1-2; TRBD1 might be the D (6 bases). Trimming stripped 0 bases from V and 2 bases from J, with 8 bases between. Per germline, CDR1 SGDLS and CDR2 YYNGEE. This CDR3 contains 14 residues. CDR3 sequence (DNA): TGTGCCAGCAGCGTAGACAGGGCCAACTATGGCTACACCTTC. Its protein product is CASSVDRANYGYTF.

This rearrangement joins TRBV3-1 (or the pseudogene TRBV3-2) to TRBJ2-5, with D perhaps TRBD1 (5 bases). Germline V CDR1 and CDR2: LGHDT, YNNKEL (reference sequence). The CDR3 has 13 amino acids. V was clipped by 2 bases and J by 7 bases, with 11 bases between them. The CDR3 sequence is CASSQQQVGTQYF. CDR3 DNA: TGTGCCAGCAGCCAACAACAGGTTGGGACCCAGTACTTC.

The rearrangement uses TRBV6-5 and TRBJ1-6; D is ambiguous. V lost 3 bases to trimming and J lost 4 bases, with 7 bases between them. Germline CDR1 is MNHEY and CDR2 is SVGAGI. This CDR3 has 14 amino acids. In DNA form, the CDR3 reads TGTGCCAGCAGTTATGGCCAGTATAATTCACCCCTCCACTTT. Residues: CASSYGQYNSPLHF.

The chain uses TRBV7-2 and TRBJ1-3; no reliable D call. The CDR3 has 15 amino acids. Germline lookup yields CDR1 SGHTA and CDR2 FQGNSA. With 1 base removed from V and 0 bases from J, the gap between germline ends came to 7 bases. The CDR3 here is CASSLGRSSGNTIYF. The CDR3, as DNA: TGTGCCAGCAGCTTAGGGAGGAGCTCTGGAAACACCATATATTTT.

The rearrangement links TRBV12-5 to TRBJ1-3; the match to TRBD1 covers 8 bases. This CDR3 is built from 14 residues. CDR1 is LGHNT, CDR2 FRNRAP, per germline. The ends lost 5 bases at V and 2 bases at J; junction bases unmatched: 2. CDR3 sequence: CASGPTGAGNTIYF. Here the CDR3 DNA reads TGTGCTAGTGGTCCGACAGGGGCTGGAAACACCATATATTTT.